The TCR beta chain described here comes from a study of blood T cell repertoires in COVID-19. At the level of the study: The origin of the acute and convalescent COVID-19 samples was the United States, Italy and Spain. Sources were T cells, B-cell-depleted T cells, or PBMCs; the material itself was cDNA or gDNA.

The length of the CDR3 is 13 residues. Between the trimmed V and J ends, which lost 2 bases and 5 bases, there was a span of 7 bases. CDR1 MRHNA and CDR2 SNTAGT come from the germline V gene. Participants spanned ages roughly 18 to 95 years and resided in 24 US areas. Grouping used clinical history reported by participants in a survey and questionnaire. Assay used: immunoSEQ multiplex PCR; TCRdb lists only in-frame clones, some missing. Of approximately 300,000 clones listed, 85% are singletons. J is TRBJ2-1 and V is TRBV6-4; TRBD1 is a possible D gene (6 bases). The sample consisted of PBMCs or T cells enriched from blood (not recorded which). The clonotype was recovered from a woman aged 25-40 years who had been exposed to COVID-19. The CDR3 bases are TGTGCCAGCAGTGACCGGGACAACAATGAGCAGTTCTTC. Residues: CASSDRDNNEQFF.